This paragraph covers one T cell receptor beta chain sequence. Looked up from germline, CDR1 is SGHDN and CDR2 is FVKESK. The CDR3 spans 12 residues. Trimming removed 1 base from V and 11 bases from J, with 6 bases in between. The data belong to a study of blood T cell repertoires in COVID-19. On the study more broadly: Italy, Spain and the United States were the sources of the convalescent and acute COVID-19 samples. T cells, B-cell-depleted T cells, or PBMCs supplied cDNA or gDNA.

How the authors handled the data: Estimation of nucleated cell counts relied on the amplification of reference gene primers. Some clones are missing from TCRdb's copy, which holds only in-frame ones; the method was immunoSEQ multiplex PCR. That table is the source of V, J and clone size, and D and trimming were worked out from the DNA. This table holds nearly 110,000 clones, about 90% found once. The clonotype originates from a woman younger than 45 with acute or convalescent COVID-19. The sample consisted of peripheral blood. The chain links TRBV14 to TRBJ1-6; D gene uncertain. The CDR3 protein is CASSQGRAPLHF. CDR3 in DNA: TGTGCCAGCAGCCAAGGACGGGCACCCCTCCACTTT.